Included here is one TCR beta chain sequence, with context. In the original processing: Scientists estimated how many nucleated cells there were by amplifying reference gene primers. The repertoire was sequenced with immunoSEQ multiplex PCR; TCRdb's copy has only in-frame clones and lacks some. V and J calls plus clone size are reproduced from that table; the DNA served to infer D and trimming. The sample includes a few hundred thousand clones, about 90% of them seen just once. Which cohort a participant joined came from the clinical history participants gave. Germline V gene data show CDR1 as KGHDR and CDR2 as SFDVKD. Between the trimmed V and J ends, which lost 4 bases and 6 bases, there was a span of 12 bases. There are 14 residues in the CDR3. The sample comes from a study of blood T cell repertoires in COVID-19. Study in general: The samples span acute and convalescent COVID-19 from the United States, Italy and Spain.

The receptor's source is a woman under 40 who had recovered from COVID-19. The J gene is TRBJ2-1, the V gene TRBV24-1; D not certain. Sequenced material: PBMCs or T cells enriched from blood (not recorded which). CDR3: CATSDPPLSNEQFF. As DNA, the CDR3 is TGTGCCACCAGTGACCCTCCCCTTAGCAATGAGCAGTTCTTC.